Listed below are T cell receptor beta chains from one sample, sequenced in a study of graft-versus-host responses after intestinal transplantation. TCRdb's table, derived via immunoSEQ multiplex PCR, lists solely in-frame clones and lacks some. This sample carries tens of thousands of clones, 94% of them seen once, and the ten largest clones take 0.4% to 0.65%. Sequences were derived from PBMCs, sampled 156 days after intestinal transplant. The source of these receptors is a human patient who received an intestinal transplant, so some T cells may come from the graft donor. Each CDR3 is given with its conserved first and last residue. The D gene is left open where the match is weak. The size of a clone is reported for some rows only, either as once, few or many, or as a class for expanded clones.

j_call d_call v_call cdr3_length clone_size cdr3_nt cdr3_aa
TRBJ1-1 - TRBV6-5 14 - TGTGCCAGCAGTTACTATCAGGGGATTACTGAAGCTTTCTTT CASSYYQGITEAFF
TRBJ2-3 - TRBV19 14 - TGTGCCAGTACCTTGGGGTCTAGCACAGATACGCAGTATTTT CASTLGSSTDTQYF
TRBJ2-7 - TRBV27 16 - TGTGCCAGCAGTTCTTTCCCGACTAGGGATTTATACGAGCAGTACTTC CASSSFPTRDLYEQYF
TRBJ1-2 - TRBV19 12 - TGTGCCAGTAGTCCTGGTCTCTATGGCTACACCTTC CASSPGLYGYTF
TRBJ2-7 TRBD2 TRBV7-3 15 - TGTGCCAGCAGCCTCCTCCCGGGACTAGAGTACGAGCAGTACTTC CASSLLPGLEYEQYF
TRBJ1-1 - TRBV6-5 13 - TGTGCCAGCAGTGTCAGGGGAGGCACTGAAGCTTTCTTT CASSVRGGTEAFF
TRBJ2-1 - TRBV4-3 14 once TGCGCCAGCAAACCCGGGACCCACCACAATGAGCAGTTCTTC CASKPGTHHNEQFF
TRBJ2-7 - TRBV27 15 once TGTGCCAGCAGTTCCCCTGCTGGGGACCCCTACGAGCAGTACTTC CASSSPAGDPYEQYF
TRBJ1-1 - TRBV11-2 14 - TGTGCCAGCAGCTTTCCGGGACAAAACACTGAAGCTTTCTTT CASSFPGQNTEAFF
TRBJ2-2 TRBD1 TRBV4-1 16 - TGCGCCAGCAGCCGATTCGACAGGGGGAGCACCGGGGAGCTGTTTTTT CASSRFDRGSTGELFF
TRBJ2-7 - TRBV29-1 12 - TGCAGCGTTGCGGGGGCGGGGTACGAGCAGTACTTC CSVAGAGYEQYF
TRBJ2-7 - TRBV2 13 - TGTGCCAGCAGTGCGATGGCCCCCTACGAGCAGTACTTC CASSAMAPYEQYF
TRBJ2-1 - TRBV9 14 - TGTGCCAGCAACCCTAAGGACCGGGCAAATGAGCAGTTCTTC CASNPKDRANEQFF
TRBJ2-7 - TRBV27 14 - TGTGCCAGCAGTTTTTCGGGAACTACCTACGAGCAGTACTTC CASSFSGTTYEQYF
TRBJ1-1 - TRBV5-1 13 once TGCGCCAGCAGCGGGGGCATGAACACTGAAGCTTTCTTT CASSGGMNTEAFF
TRBJ2-7 TRBD2 TRBV11-2 19 - TGTGCCAGCAGCTTAAACCCATATCCGACTAGCGGGGAGACCTACGAGCAGTACTTC CASSLNPYPTSGETYEQYF
TRBJ1-5 - TRBV7-9 12 - TGTGCCAGCAGGGGATTGGATCAGCCCCAGCATTTT CASRGLDQPQHF
TRBJ1-3 TRBD1 TRBV2 15 - TGTGCCAGCAGCCCCAGGGGGGACTCTGGAAACACCATATATTTT CASSPRGDSGNTIYF
TRBJ2-5 TRBD2 TRBV5-1 15 - TGCGCCAGCAGCTTGGGACTAGCGTGGGGGGAGACCCAGTACTTC CASSLGLAWGETQYF
TRBJ2-1 TRBD2 TRBV6-4 14 - TGTGCCAGCAGTGACCTAGCGGGGGAAGGTGAGCAGTTCTTC CASSDLAGEGEQFF
TRBJ2-7 - TRBV27 14 - TGTGCCAGCAGTTTACAGGGGGGCCCCTACGAGTGGTACTTC CASSLQGGPYEWYF
TRBJ1-3 - TRBV4-1 16 - TGCGCCAGCAGCCAAGAGACAGGTGGCTCTGGAAACACCATATATTTT CASSQETGGSGNTIYF
TRBJ1-5 - TRBV27 14 - TGTGCCAGTATCAGAAGGGATAGCAATCAGCCCCAGCATTTT CASIRRDSNQPQHF
TRBJ2-3 TRBD2 TRBV7-2 16 - TGTGCCAGCAGCTTTCGACTAGCGAGAGCCACAGATACGCAGTATTTT CASSFRLARATDTQYF
TRBJ2-5 TRBD2 TRBV5-4 16 - TGTGCCAGCAGCCCCGGGACTAGCGGGGCTTCAGAGACCCAGTACTTC CASSPGTSGASETQYF